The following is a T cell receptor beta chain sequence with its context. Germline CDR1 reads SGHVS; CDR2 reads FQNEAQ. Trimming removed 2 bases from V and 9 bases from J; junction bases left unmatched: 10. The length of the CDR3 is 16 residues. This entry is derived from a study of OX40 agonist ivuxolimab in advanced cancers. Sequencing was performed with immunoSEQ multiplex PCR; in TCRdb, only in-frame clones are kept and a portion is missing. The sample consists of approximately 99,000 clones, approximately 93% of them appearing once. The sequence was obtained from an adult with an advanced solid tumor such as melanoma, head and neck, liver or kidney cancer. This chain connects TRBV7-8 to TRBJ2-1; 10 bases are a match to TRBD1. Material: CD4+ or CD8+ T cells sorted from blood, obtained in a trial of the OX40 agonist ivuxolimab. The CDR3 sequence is CASSLLGGQGSGEQFF. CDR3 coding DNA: TGTGCCAGCAGCTTATTAGGGGGACAGGGGAGCGGTGAGCAGTTCTTC.